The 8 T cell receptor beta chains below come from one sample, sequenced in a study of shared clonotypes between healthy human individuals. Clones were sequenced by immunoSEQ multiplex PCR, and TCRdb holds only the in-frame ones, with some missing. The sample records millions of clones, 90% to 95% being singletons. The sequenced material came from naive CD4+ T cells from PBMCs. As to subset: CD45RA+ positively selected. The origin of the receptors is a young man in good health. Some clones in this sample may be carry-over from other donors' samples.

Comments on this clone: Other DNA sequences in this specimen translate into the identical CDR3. CDR3 region: CASSLAGIADTQYF. For the CDR3, the DNA is TGCGCCAGCAGCTTGGCCGGGATCGCCGATACGCAGTATTTT. J is TRBJ2-3 and V is TRBV5-1; TRBD2 might be the D (5 bases). V shed 0 bases and J shed 6 bases, with 11 bases lying between them. The CDR3 length is 14 residues. Germline loops: CDR1 SGHRS, CDR2 YFSETQ.

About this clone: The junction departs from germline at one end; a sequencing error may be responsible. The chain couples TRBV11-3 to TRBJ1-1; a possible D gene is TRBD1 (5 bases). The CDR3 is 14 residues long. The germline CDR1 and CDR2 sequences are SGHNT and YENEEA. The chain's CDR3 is CASSLGGVNTEAFF. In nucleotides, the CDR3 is TGTGCCAGCAGCTTGGGGGGGGTGAATACTGAAGCTTTCTTT.

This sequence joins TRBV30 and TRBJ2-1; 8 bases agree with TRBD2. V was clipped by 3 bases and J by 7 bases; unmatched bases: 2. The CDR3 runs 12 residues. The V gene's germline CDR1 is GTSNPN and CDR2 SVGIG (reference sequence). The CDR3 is CAWRGLVNEQFF. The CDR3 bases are TGTGCCTGGAGGGGACTAGTAAATGAGCAGTTCTTC. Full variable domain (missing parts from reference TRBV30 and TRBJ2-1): SQTIHQWPATLVQPVGSPLSLECTVEGTSNPNLYWYRQAAGRGLQLLFYSVGIGQISSEVPQNLSASRPQDRQFILSSKKLLLSDSGFYLCAWRGLVNEQFFGPGTRLTVL.

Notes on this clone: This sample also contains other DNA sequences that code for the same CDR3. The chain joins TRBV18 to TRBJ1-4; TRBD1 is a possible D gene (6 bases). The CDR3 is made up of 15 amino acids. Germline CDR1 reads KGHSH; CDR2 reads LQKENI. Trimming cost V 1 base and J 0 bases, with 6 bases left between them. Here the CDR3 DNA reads TGTGCCAGCTCACCACGGACAGCAACTAATGAAAAACTGTTTTTT. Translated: CASSPRTATNEKLFF.

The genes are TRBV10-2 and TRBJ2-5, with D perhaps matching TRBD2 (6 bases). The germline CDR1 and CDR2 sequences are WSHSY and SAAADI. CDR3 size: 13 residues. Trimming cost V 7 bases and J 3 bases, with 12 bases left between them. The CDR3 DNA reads TGCGCCAGCACACGGGAGAAGGAAGAGACCCAGTACTTC. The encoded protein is CASTREKEETQYF.

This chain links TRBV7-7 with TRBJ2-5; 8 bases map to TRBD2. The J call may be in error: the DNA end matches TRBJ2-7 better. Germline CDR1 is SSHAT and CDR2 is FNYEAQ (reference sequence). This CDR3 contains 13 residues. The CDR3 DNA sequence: TGTGCCAGCAGCTTAAGCGGGAGCTACGAGCAGTACTTC. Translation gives CASSLSGSYEQYF.

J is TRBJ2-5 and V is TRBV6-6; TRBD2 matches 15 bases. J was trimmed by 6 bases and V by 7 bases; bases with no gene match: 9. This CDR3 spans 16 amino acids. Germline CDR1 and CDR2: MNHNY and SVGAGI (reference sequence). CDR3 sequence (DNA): TGTGCCAGCACTAACGGCGGGACTAGCGGGGGGAAGACCCAGTACTTC. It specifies CASTNGGTSGGKTQYF.

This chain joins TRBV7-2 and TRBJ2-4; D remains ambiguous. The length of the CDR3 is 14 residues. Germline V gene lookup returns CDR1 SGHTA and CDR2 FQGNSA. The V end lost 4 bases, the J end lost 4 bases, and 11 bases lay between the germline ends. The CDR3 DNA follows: TGTGCCAGCAGCTCTCGGACCGGGAAAAACATTCAGTACTTC. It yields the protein CASSSRTGKNIQYF.